These 24 T cell receptor beta chains came from one sample sequenced in a study of blood T cell repertoires in COVID-19. Generated by immunoSEQ multiplex PCR, the TCRdb table keeps only in-frame clones and is missing some. The sample carries around 220,000 clones, around 90% recorded once. Sequenced sample: PBMCs or T cells enriched from blood (not recorded which). Receptor source: a man aged 25 to 45 who had been exposed to COVID-19.

The CDR3: CASSKARSGNTIYF. The CDR3 DNA reads TGTGCCAGCAGTAAGGCGCGGTCTGGAAACACCATATATTTT. The J gene is TRBJ1-3, the V gene TRBV2; D unclear. There are 14 residues in the CDR3. Between the trimmed V and J ends, which lost 5 bases and 1 base, there was a span of 9 bases. CDR1 and CDR2 from the germline V gene are SNHLY and FYNNEI.

The chain couples TRBV4-1 to TRBJ1-2, with D possibly being TRBD1 (6 bases). The V gene's germline CDR1 is MGHRA and CDR2 YSYEKL. V was cut by 1 base and J by 2 bases, with 14 bases left in between. The CDR3 totals 16 residues. The chain's CDR3 is CASSQASGTNNYGYTF. CDR3 bases: TGCGCCAGCAGCCAAGCCTCCGGGACAAACAACTATGGCTACACCTTC.

The chain's CDR3 is CASSAGGPDTQYF. CDR3 coding DNA: TGTGCCAGCAGTGCGGGGGGGCCAGATACGCAGTATTTT. The V and J genes are TRBV12-3 or TRBV12-4 and TRBJ2-3; 9 nucleotides match TRBD2. The CDR3 consists of 13 residues. J was trimmed by 4 bases and V by 5 bases; bases with no gene match: 1.

The chain links TRBV7-9 to TRBJ1-5; TRBD1 matches 7 bases. V trimming: 5 bases; J trimming: 7 bases; junction bases outside the gene matches: 5. The germline gives CDR1 SEHNR, CDR2 FQNEAQ (reference sequence). This CDR3 spans 13 amino acids. CDR3 DNA sequence: TGTGCCAGCAGCGACAGGGTGGGCCAGCCCCAGCATTTT. This translates into CASSDRVGQPQHF.

This chain joins TRBV6-2 or TRBV6-3 and TRBJ2-3; D is ambiguous. Trimming pared 2 bases from V and 1 base from J, leaving 4 bases between. The germline V gene has CDR1 MNHEY and CDR2 SVGEGT. The CDR3 is 13 amino acids. As DNA, the CDR3 is TGTGCCAGCAGTTACCTACGCACAGATACGCAGTATTTT. Its protein product is CASSYLRTDTQYF.

The chain links TRBV5-4 to TRBJ2-7; possible D gene TRBD1, 6 bases. Germline V gene sequence: CDR1 SGHNT, CDR2 YYREEE (reference sequence). The V end was cut by 4 bases, the J end by 2 bases, with 13 bases between. CDR3 size: 14 residues. CDR3 region: CASSPAGQPYEQYF. The CDR3 DNA sequence: TGTGCCAGCAGCCCGGCTGGACAGCCCTACGAGCAGTACTTC. Full variable domain (outside the CDR3, taken from reference TRBV5-4 and TRBJ2-7): ETGVTQSPTHLIKTRGQQVTLRCSSQSGHNTVSWYQQALGQGPQFIFQYYREEENGRGNFPPRFSGLQFPNYSSELNVNALELDDSALYLCASSPAGQPYEQYFGPGTRLTVT.

The rearrangement uses TRBV6-6 and TRBJ1-6; no reliable D call. The CDR3 is 14 residues long. CDR1 and CDR2 (germline): MNHNY, SVGAGI (reference sequence). Deletions cut 9 bases from V and 9 bases from J, with 18 bases between. The CDR3 protein is CASSTGVRSSPLHF. The CDR3 coding sequence is TGTGCCAGTAGCACCGGGGTTCGTAGTTCACCCCTCCACTTT.

This clone came up many times. The chain carries TRBV27 and TRBJ1-1; the match to TRBD1 covers 7 bases. Germline values: CDR1 MNHEY, CDR2 SMNVEV (reference sequence). This CDR3 has 16 residues. The V gene end was trimmed by 6 bases and the J gene end by 3 bases; junction bases not matched to a gene: 13. This CDR3 reads CASSPSLGTVHTEAFF. The DNA of the CDR3 is TGTGCCAGCAGCCCCAGCCTCGGGACAGTTCACACTGAAGCTTTCTTT.

The rearrangement links TRBV3-1 (or the pseudogene TRBV3-2) to TRBJ2-1; 8 bases line up with TRBD1. Per germline, CDR1 LGHDT and CDR2 YNNKEL (reference sequence). The V and J ends lost 4 bases and 3 bases, in that order; junction bases with no gene match: 8. The CDR3 runs to 16 residues. As DNA, the CDR3 is TGTGCCAGCAGCCTCTATGGGACAGGATTCTACAATGAGCAGTTCTTC. It translates to CASSLYGTGFYNEQFF.

The V and J genes are TRBV9 and TRBJ2-7; 7 nucleotides align to TRBD1. Losses at the gene ends were 3 bases for V and 1 base for J; bases not matched to a gene: 7. Germline assignment: CDR1 SGDLS and CDR2 YYNGEE. There are 15 residues in the CDR3. CDR3 nucleotide sequence: TGTGCCAGCAGCGCCCGGGACAGCCCTTCCTACGAGCAGTACTTC. Translation: CASSARDSPSYEQYF.

The chain combines TRBV20-1 with TRBJ1-2, with D possibly TRBD1 on 6 matching bases. The CDR3 runs 12 residues. The V end lost 3 bases, the J end lost 4 bases, and 9 bases lay between the germline ends. Germline V gene sequence: CDR1 DFQATT, CDR2 SNEGSKA (reference sequence). CDR3 protein: CSASEGGYGYTF. CDR3 DNA sequence: TGCAGTGCTAGTGAAGGGGGCTATGGCTACACCTTC.

The gene calls are TRBV5-4 and TRBJ1-6; tentative D call: TRBD1 (5 bases). The germline V and J ends were trimmed by 0 bases and 4 bases, with 8 bases remaining between them. CDR1 is SGHNT and CDR2 is YYREEE in the germline V gene (reference sequence). The CDR3 length is 15 residues. CDR3 nucleotides: TGTGCCAGCAGCTTGGGAAGGGGATATAATTCACCCCTCCACTTT. This gives the protein CASSLGRGYNSPLHF.

The chain combines TRBV7-2 with TRBJ2-3, with TRBD2 identical over 9 bases. The CDR3 has 15 residues. From germline, CDR1 is SGHTA and CDR2 FQGNSA. The J segment lost 4 bases and the V segment lost 3 bases, leaving 5 bases of the junction unmatched. The CDR3 sequence: CASSFSGGGADTQYF. The CDR3 DNA follows: TGTGCCAGCAGCTTTAGCGGGGGCGGGGCAGATACGCAGTATTTT. Filled out from reference TRBV7-2 and TRBJ2-3, the complete variable domain reads GAGVSQSPSNKVTEKGKDVELRCDPISGHTALYWYRQSLGQGLEFLIYFQGNSAPDKSGLPSDRFSAERTGGSVSTLTIQRTQQEDSAVYLCASSFSGGGADTQYFGPGTRLTVL.

The rearrangement links TRBV5-1 to TRBJ2-7; 11 bases agree with TRBD1. CDR3 length: 16 amino acids. Germline trimming cut 2 bases from V and 5 bases from J; bases unmatched to any gene: 9. CDR1 and CDR2 (germline): SGHRS, YFSETQ. The CDR3 bases are TGCGCCAGCAGCTTCCTTCCGGGACAGGGGGTCGACGAGCAGTACTTC. Protein sequence: CASSFLPGQGVDEQYF.

J is TRBJ2-7 and V is TRBV30; TRBD1 matches at 8 bases. This CDR3 contains 15 residues. The germline V gene has CDR1 GTSNPN and CDR2 SVGIG (reference sequence). Trimming took 8 bases from V and 4 from J; bases not matched to a gene: 16. CDR3 nucleotide sequence: TGTGCCGGGACCCTCGGGGGACAGGTGGTTTACGAGCAGTACTTC. Protein product: CAGTLGGQVVYEQYF.

The J gene is TRBJ1-2, the V gene TRBV28; possible D gene TRBD1, 5 bases. Deletions cut 2 bases from V and 8 bases from J, with 15 bases between. The CDR3 contains 14 residues. Germline V gives CDR1 MDHEN, CDR2 SYDVKM. In DNA form, the CDR3 reads TGTGCCAGCAGTTTAGGTGCAGGGTCCGAGGGCTACACCTTC. It is translated as CASSLGAGSEGYTF.

The J gene is TRBJ2-7, the V gene TRBV7-3; 7 bases are shared with TRBD2. The V gene's germline CDR1 is SGHTA and CDR2 FQGTGA. This CDR3 region has 15 residues. The V segment lost 2 bases and the J segment 6 bases; nucleotides outside the gene matches: 10. The CDR3 sequence: CASSLHGIGEGEQYF. CDR3 bases: TGTGCCAGCAGCTTACATGGCATTGGGGAGGGCGAGCAGTACTTC.

The V and J genes are TRBV7-2 and TRBJ1-1; D not resolved. The CDR3 runs to 13 residues. Trimming cost V 7 bases and J 4 bases, with 13 bases left between them. The germline CDR1 and CDR2 sequences are SGHTA and FQGNSA. CDR3 bases: TGTGCCAGCATAACGGGTCGGGGCACTGAAGCTTTCTTT. Translated, it gives CASITGRGTEAFF.

The J gene is TRBJ1-1, the V gene TRBV4-3, with 7 positions matching TRBD1. The CDR3 consists of 15 residues. Germline V lookup: CDR1 LGHNA, CDR2 YSLEER. With V trimmed by 0 bases and J by 5 bases, 6 bases remained unmatched. This CDR3 is CASSQDAQGRTEAFF. In nucleotides, the CDR3 is TGCGCCAGCAGCCAAGACGCACAGGGGCGGACTGAAGCTTTCTTT.

This clone has only one observation. The chain recombines TRBV11-1 with TRBJ2-3, with 7 bases aligning to TRBD1. This CDR3 region has 14 residues. The V gene's germline CDR1 is SGHAT and CDR2 FQDESV (reference sequence). Trimming removed 4 bases from V and 5 bases from J; junction bases left unmatched: 6. CDR3: CASSYRGLRDTQYF. As DNA, the CDR3 is TGTGCCAGCAGCTACAGGGGATTGAGAGATACGCAGTATTTT.

The rearrangement uses TRBV19 and TRBJ1-5; D remains ambiguous. Germline CDR1 LNHDA, CDR2 SQIVND (reference sequence). Between the trimmed V and J ends, which lost 6 bases and 2 bases, there was a span of 11 bases. The CDR3 loop spans 14 amino acids. The CDR3 is CASRARLGNQPQHF. For the CDR3, the DNA is TGTGCCAGTAGGGCGCGGCTGGGCAATCAGCCCCAGCATTTT.

This chain uses TRBV7-6 with TRBJ1-3; D is unresolved. CDR3 size: 12 residues. CDR1 is SGHVS, CDR2 FNYEAQ, per germline. Trimming removed 8 bases at V and 1 base at J, with 6 bases between. As DNA, the CDR3 is TGTGCCAGCTATTTTTCTGGAAACACCATATATTTT. Translation gives CASYFSGNTIYF. Drawing the rest from reference TRBV7-6 and TRBJ1-3, the complete variable domain is GAGVSQSPRYKVTKRGQDVALRCDPISGHVSLYWYRQALGQGPEFLTYFNYEAQQDKSGLPNDRFSAERPEGSISTLTIQRTEQRDSAMYRCASYFSGNTIYFGEGSWLTVV.

The CDR3 bases are TGTGCCAGCAGCGACCTGGGGACAGGAGCATACGAGCAGTACTTC. Amino acid sequence: CASSDLGTGAYEQYF. The chain is built from TRBV7-9 and TRBJ2-7; 8 bases agree with TRBD1. Germline V gene data show CDR1 as SEHNR and CDR2 as FQNEAQ (reference sequence). The CDR3 has 15 amino acids. V lost 5 bases to trimming and J lost 4 bases; unmatched junction nucleotides: 10. The full variable domain, its missing parts supplied by reference TRBV7-9 and TRBJ2-7, is DTGVSQNPRHKITKRGQNVTFRCDPISEHNRLYWYRQTLGQGPEFLTYFQNEAQLEKSRLLSDRFSAERPKGSFSTLEIQRTEQGDSAMYLCASSDLGTGAYEQYFGPGTRLTVT.

The genes are TRBV2 and TRBJ1-5; 8 nucleotides align to TRBD1. CDR1 and CDR2 from the germline V gene are SNHLY and FYNNEI. Trimming cost V 6 bases and J 4 bases; bases outside gene matches: 5. This CDR3 has 14 amino acids. Here the CDR3 reads CASRPGQDNQPQHF. The CDR3 nucleotides read TGTGCCAGCAGACCGGGACAGGATAATCAGCCCCAGCATTTT. The variable domain in full, with the rest retrieved from reference TRBV2 and TRBJ1-5, is EPEVTQTPSHQVTQMGQEVILRCVPISNHLYFYWYRQILGQKVEFLVSFYNNEISEKSEIFDDQFSVERPDGSNFTLKIRSTKLEDSAMYFCASRPGQDNQPQHFGDGTRLSIL.